The clone carrying this T cell receptor beta chain was seen only a few times. These data come from a study of response to subunit inactivated influenza vaccine. From the RT-PCR reads, TCRdb called clonotypes with MiXCR, one entry per CDR3 protein. The table records roughly 290,000 distinct CDR3 sequences, 21% of them present only once. V dropped 5 bases and J dropped 1 base, with 11 bases sitting between them. CDR3 size: 13 residues. The germline gives CDR1 SQVTM, CDR2 ANQGSEA. The sequence was collected from a man aged 50 to 75 who received an inactivated influenza vaccine. V and J are TRBV29-1 and TRBJ2-5, with no clear D. Specimen: PBMCs from blood, collected about 20 months after vaccination. The CDR3 loop is CSVWIRTQETQYF. CDR3 bases: TGCAGCGTTTGGATCCGCACCCAAGAGACCCAGTACTTC.